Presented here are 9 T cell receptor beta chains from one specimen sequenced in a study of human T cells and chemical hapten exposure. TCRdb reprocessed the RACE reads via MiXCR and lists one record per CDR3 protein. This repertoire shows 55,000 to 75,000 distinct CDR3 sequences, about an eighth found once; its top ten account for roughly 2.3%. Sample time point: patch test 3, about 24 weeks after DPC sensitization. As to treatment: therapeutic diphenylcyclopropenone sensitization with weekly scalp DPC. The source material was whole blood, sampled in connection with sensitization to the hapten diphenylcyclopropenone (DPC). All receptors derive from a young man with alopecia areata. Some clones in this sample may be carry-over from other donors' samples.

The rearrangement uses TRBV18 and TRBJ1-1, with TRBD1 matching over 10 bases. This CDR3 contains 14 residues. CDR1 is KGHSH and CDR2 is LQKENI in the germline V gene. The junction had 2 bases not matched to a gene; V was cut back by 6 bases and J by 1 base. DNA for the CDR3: TGTGCCAGCTCTGGACAGGGGGGGAACACTGAAGCTTTCTTT. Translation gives CASSGQGGNTEAFF.

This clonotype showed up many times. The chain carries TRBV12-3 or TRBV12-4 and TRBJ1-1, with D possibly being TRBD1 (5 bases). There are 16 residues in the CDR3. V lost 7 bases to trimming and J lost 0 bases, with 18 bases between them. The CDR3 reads CASTSRPSGMNTEAFF. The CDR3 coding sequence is TGTGCCAGCACCTCCCGTCCCTCAGGGATGAACACTGAAGCTTTCTTT.

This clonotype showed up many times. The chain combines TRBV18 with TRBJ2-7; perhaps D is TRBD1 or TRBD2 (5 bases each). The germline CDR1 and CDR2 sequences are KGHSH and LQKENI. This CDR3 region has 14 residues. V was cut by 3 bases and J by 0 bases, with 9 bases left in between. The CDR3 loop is CASSPGRSSYEQYF. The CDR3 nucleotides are TGTGCCAGCTCACCGGGACGGAGCTCCTACGAGCAGTACTTC.

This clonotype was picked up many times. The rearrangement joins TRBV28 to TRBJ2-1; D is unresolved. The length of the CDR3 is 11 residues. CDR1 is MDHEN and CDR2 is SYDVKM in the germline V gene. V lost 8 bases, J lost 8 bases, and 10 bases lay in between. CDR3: CASGRVHEQFF. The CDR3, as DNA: TGTGCCAGCGGGCGTGTGCATGAGCAGTTCTTC.

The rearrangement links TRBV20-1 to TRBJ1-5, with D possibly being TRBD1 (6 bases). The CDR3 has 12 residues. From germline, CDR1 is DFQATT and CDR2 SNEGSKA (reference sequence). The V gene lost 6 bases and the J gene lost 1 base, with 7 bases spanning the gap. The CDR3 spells CSAGQSNQPQHF. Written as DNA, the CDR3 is TGCAGTGCCGGACAGAGCAATCAGCCCCAGCATTTT.

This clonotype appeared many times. In DNA form, the CDR3 reads TGTGCCAGCAGCTTAACAGCGTCACCCCTCCACTTT. Its protein is CASSLTASPLHF. The chain combines TRBV7-9 with TRBJ1-6; D is unclear. V lost 2 bases and J lost 10, with 6 bases in between. CDR1 and CDR2 (germline): SEHNR, FQNEAQ (reference sequence). The CDR3 is made up of 12 amino acids.

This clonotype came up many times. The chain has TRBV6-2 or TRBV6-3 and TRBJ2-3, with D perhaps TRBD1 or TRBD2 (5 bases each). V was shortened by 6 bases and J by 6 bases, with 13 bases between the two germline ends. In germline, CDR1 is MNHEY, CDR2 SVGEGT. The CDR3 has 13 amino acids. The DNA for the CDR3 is TGTGCCAGCAGCCACGGGACGCCGGATACGCAGTATTTT. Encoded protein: CASSHGTPDTQYF.

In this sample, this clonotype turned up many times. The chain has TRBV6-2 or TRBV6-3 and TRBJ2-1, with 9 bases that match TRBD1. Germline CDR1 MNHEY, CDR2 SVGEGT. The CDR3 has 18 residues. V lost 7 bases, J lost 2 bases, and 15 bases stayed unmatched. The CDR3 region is CASIARDRESVAYNEQFF. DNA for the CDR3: TGTGCCAGCATTGCCCGGGACAGGGAGAGTGTCGCCTACAATGAGCAGTTCTTC.

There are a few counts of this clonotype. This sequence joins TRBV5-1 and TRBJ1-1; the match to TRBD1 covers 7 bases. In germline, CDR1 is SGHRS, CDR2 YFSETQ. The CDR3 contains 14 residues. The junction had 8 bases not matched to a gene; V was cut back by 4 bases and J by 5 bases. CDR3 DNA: TGCGCCAGCAGCACAACCGGGACAGTTACTGAAGCTTTCTTT. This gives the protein CASSTTGTVTEAFF.